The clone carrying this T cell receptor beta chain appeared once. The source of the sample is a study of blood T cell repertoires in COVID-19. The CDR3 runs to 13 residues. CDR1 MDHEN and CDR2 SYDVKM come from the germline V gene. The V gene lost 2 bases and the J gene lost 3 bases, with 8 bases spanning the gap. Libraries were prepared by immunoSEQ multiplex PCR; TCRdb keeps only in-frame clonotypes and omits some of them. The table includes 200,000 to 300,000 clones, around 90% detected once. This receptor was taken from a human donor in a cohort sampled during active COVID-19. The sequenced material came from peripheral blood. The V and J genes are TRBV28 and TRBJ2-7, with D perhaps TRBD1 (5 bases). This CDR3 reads CASSLGALYEQYF. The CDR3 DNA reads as TGTGCCAGCAGTTTAGGGGCTCTCTACGAGCAGTACTTC.